This entry describes one T cell receptor (beta chain). Its antigen remains unknown. Distinct nucleotide sequences in the sample also encode this CDR3. This entry is derived from a study of shared clonotypes between healthy human individuals. Study conclusions and caveats: It was expected that sequencing depth would affect clonotype sharing among donors. All-four-donor shared clonotypes had higher generation probabilities than non-shared clonotypes did. Naive subsets, compared against memory subsets, generally had larger estimated richness values.

The material for each subset, its genomic DNA, was split evenly across several immunoSEQ plates. Clones were sequenced by immunoSEQ multiplex PCR, and TCRdb holds only the in-frame ones, with some missing. This sample carries roughly 2.4 million clones, around 95% of them seen once, and the ten largest clones take roughly 0.13%. The material sequenced was naive CD4+ T cells sorted from blood. Subset indicated: CD45RA+ positively selected. The origin of this receptor is a man between 18 and 35 years old in good health.

CDR3 sequence: CASSRGAEQYF. As DNA, the CDR3 is TGTGCCAGCAGTCGTGGTGCCGAGCAGTACTTC. The rearrangement uses TRBV5-4 and TRBJ2-7, with D unclear. CDR1 is SGHNT and CDR2 is YYREEE in the germline V gene (reference sequence). V was cut by 5 bases and J by 6 bases, with 9 bases left in between. The CDR3 loop spans 11 amino acids.